Following are 20 T cell receptor beta chains from one sample sequenced in a study of blood T cell repertoires in COVID-19. The table came from immunoSEQ multiplex PCR; TCRdb's copy has only in-frame clones and leaves some out. Here the sample spans approximately 190,000 clones, roughly 84% being singletons. Material for sequencing was PBMCs or T cells enriched from blood (not recorded which). These receptors all come from a man between 35 and 55 years old who had recovered from COVID-19.

This sequence joins TRBV7-9 and TRBJ1-2; TRBD1 matches at 8 bases. The CDR3 consists of 17 residues. Germline loops: CDR1 SEHNR, CDR2 FQNEAQ (reference sequence). Trimming took 1 base from V and 2 from J; bases not matched to a gene: 9. This CDR3 reads CASSLGSGQGLNYGYTF. The CDR3 bases are TGTGCCAGCAGCTTAGGGTCCGGACAGGGATTGAACTATGGCTACACCTTC.

This chain connects TRBV7-9 to TRBJ1-1; 7 bases fit TRBD1. Germline CDR1 is SEHNR and CDR2 is FQNEAQ (reference sequence). The CDR3 is made up of 17 amino acids. Unmatched junction bases numbered 12, after V lost 5 bases and J lost 0 bases. CDR3 nucleotides: TGTGCCAGCAGCGACAGGGTTCGAGCCCTCATGAACACTGAAGCTTTCTTT. Translating it yields CASSDRVRALMNTEAFF.

V gene TRBV7-9 combines with J gene TRBJ1-1; D unclear. The CDR3 covers 15 residues. Germline V CDR1 and CDR2: SEHNR, FQNEAQ (reference sequence). V dropped 1 base and J dropped 0 bases, with 9 bases sitting between them. The CDR3 DNA is TGTGCCAGCAGCTTAGAAAGGAGCATGAACACTGAAGCTTTCTTT. Translating gives CASSLERSMNTEAFF.

V is TRBV10-1 and J is TRBJ1-5; 10 bases are shared with TRBD1. V gave up 7 bases and J gave up 6 bases; unmatched junction bases: 9. This CDR3 region has 15 residues. CDR1 and CDR2 (germline): WNHNN, SYGVQD (reference sequence). In DNA, the CDR3 is TGCGCCAGCACCGAAGGGGACAGGGGCTGTCAGCCCCAGCATTTT. It specifies CASTEGDRGCQPQHF.

This clone was picked up one time. V gene TRBV2 combines with J gene TRBJ1-1; 9 nucleotides agree with TRBD1. V was clipped by 6 bases and J by 4 bases; unmatched bases: 9. Per germline, CDR1 SNHLY and CDR2 FYNNEI. The CDR3 totals 15 residues. CDR3 residues: CASRSTGGHITEAFF. As DNA, the CDR3 is TGTGCCAGCAGGTCCACAGGGGGCCATATCACTGAAGCTTTCTTT. The full variable domain, its missing parts supplied by reference TRBV2 and TRBJ1-1, is EPEVTQTPSHQVTQMGQEVILRCVPISNHLYFYWYRQILGQKVEFLVSFYNNEISEKSEIFDDQFSVERPDGSNFTLKIRSTKLEDSAMYFCASRSTGGHITEAFFGQGTRLTVV.

The chain uses TRBV7-2 and TRBJ1-4; possible D gene TRBD1, 5 bases. Germline CDR1 SGHTA, CDR2 FQGNSA. The V and J ends lost 3 bases and 4 bases respectively, with 12 bases between them. The CDR3 is 15 amino acids. The CDR3 region is CASSLLARVNEKLFF. The CDR3 nucleotides read TGTGCCAGCAGCTTGTTAGCCAGGGTTAATGAAAAACTGTTTTTT.

The chain employs TRBV28 and TRBJ1-5; D gene unclear. The CDR3 is 12 residues long. CDR1 is MDHEN and CDR2 is SYDVKM in the germline V gene. V lost 7 bases, J lost 4 bases, and 8 bases lay in between. This CDR3 is CASKRGNQPQHF. CDR3 DNA sequence: TGTGCCAGCAAGAGAGGGAATCAGCCCCAGCATTTT.

The chain uses TRBV5-1 and TRBJ2-1; TRBD1 aligns across 7 bases. This CDR3 spans 14 amino acids. Germline V gene sequence: CDR1 SGHRS, CDR2 YFSETQ. V lost 4 bases and J lost 0; bases outside the gene matches: 1. As DNA, the CDR3 is TGCGCCAGCAGCGGGGACAGCTCCTACAATGAGCAGTTCTTC. Protein product: CASSGDSSYNEQFF.

The chain has TRBV11-2 and TRBJ2-3, with D possibly being TRBD2 (7 bases). This CDR3 is built from 16 residues. V dropped 4 bases and J dropped 0 bases, with 14 bases sitting between them. Germline-derived CDR1 and CDR2 are SGHAT and FQNNGV. The CDR3 nucleotides read TGTGCCAGCAGCTGGGTGGGGGGGCCTAGCACAGATACGCAGTATTTT. It translates to CASSWVGGPSTDTQYF.

Only one count was recorded for this clone. The chain recombines TRBV30 with TRBJ2-7; D is perhaps TRBD2 (6 bases). Trimming shortened V by 0 bases and J by 7 bases, and 13 bases separated the two germline ends. This CDR3 has 13 residues. Germline V gene sequence: CDR1 GTSNPN, CDR2 SVGIG (reference sequence). CDR3 protein: CAWSVRSAGEQYF. The CDR3 nucleotides read TGTGCCTGGAGTGTCCGGTCGGCGGGAGAGCAGTACTTC.

This clone was observed a single time. The chain joins TRBV5-5 to TRBJ1-4; D ambiguous. Germline V gene data show CDR1 as SGHKS and CDR2 as YYEKEE (reference sequence). This CDR3 region has 14 residues. The V gene lost 5 bases and the J gene lost 7 bases, with 15 bases spanning the gap. The DNA for the CDR3 is TGTGCCAGCAGTTTCCAGCCTCGGGGTGAAAAACTGTTTTTT. Translated: CASSFQPRGEKLFF.

This clone was picked up a small number of times. V gene TRBV27 combines with J gene TRBJ2-3; 12 nucleotides match TRBD2. V lost 6 bases and J lost 3; bases outside the gene matches: 7. The germline V gene encodes CDR1 MNHEY and CDR2 SMNVEV (reference sequence). The CDR3 loop spans 16 amino acids. In DNA, the CDR3 is TGTGCCAGCAGGGCCCTCGGGACTAGCGGGACAGATACGCAGTATTTT. Its protein product is CASRALGTSGTDTQYF.

The rearrangement links TRBV18 to TRBJ1-2; 9 bases align to TRBD1. The CDR3 runs 19 residues. V trimming: 5 bases; J trimming: 7 bases; junction bases outside the gene matches: 23. From germline, CDR1 is KGHSH and CDR2 LQKENI. This chain's CDR3 is CASSSIITHKQGALSGYTF. CDR3 nucleotide sequence: TGTGCCAGCTCATCGATAATCACCCATAAACAGGGGGCGCTTAGTGGCTACACCTTC. The full variable domain, with the rest looked up from reference TRBV18 and TRBJ1-2, is NAGVMQNPRHLVRRRGQEARLRCSPMKGHSHVYWYRQLPEEGLKFMVYLQKENIIDESGMPKERFSAEFPKEGPSILRIQQVVRGDSAAYFCASSSIITHKQGALSGYTFGSGTRLTVV.

The gene calls are TRBV6-4 and TRBJ2-3; D possibly corresponds to TRBD2 (6 bases). This CDR3 spans 14 amino acids. Germline V gene data show CDR1 as MRHNA and CDR2 as SNTAGT. V gave up 5 bases and J gave up 1 base, with 10 bases separating them. The chain's CDR3 is CASSSGLGTDTQYF. The DNA of the CDR3 is TGTGCCAGCAGTTCGGGACTTGGCACAGATACGCAGTATTTT.

The chain is built from TRBV4-3 and TRBJ1-1; TRBD1 is a possible D gene (5 bases). Trimming stripped 0 bases from V and 2 bases from J, with 16 bases between. The CDR3 totals 17 residues. The germline V gene has CDR1 LGHNA and CDR2 YSLEER. DNA of the CDR3: TGCGCCAGCAGCCAAGAGGTATGGGGGGTAGTCAACACTGAAGCTTTCTTT. Its protein product is CASSQEVWGVVNTEAFF.

The chain uses TRBV6-5 and TRBJ1-6, with D tentatively TRBD1 (5 bases). The V end lost 6 bases, the J end lost 9 bases, and 18 bases lay between the germline ends. The CDR3 loop spans 15 amino acids. Germline assignment: CDR1 MNHEY and CDR2 SVGAGI. The CDR3 here is CASSLGDQLSSPLHF. CDR3 coding DNA: TGTGCCAGCAGCCTAGGGGATCAGTTAAGTTCACCCCTCCACTTT.

Only one count was recorded for this clone. V usage is TRBV4-1 and J usage is TRBJ2-5, with 12 bases matching TRBD2. The germline V gene has CDR1 MGHRA and CDR2 YSYEKL. V dropped 0 bases and J dropped 5; count of bases not matched to a gene: 7. The CDR3 consists of 17 residues. CDR3 sequence reads: CASSQEGLAGGHETQYF. CDR3 bases: TGCGCCAGCAGCCAAGAGGGGCTAGCGGGGGGGCATGAGACCCAGTACTTC.

The chain uses TRBV5-6 and TRBJ1-5; 11 bases match TRBD1. CDR1 and CDR2 (germline): SGHDT, YYEEEE. The CDR3 runs to 18 residues. V shed 4 bases, J shed 2 bases, and the junction held 11 bases outside the gene matches. This chain's CDR3 is CASSLGTGGIYGNQPQHF. The CDR3 DNA sequence: TGTGCCAGCAGCCTCGGGACAGGGGGGATCTACGGCAATCAGCCCCAGCATTTT.

The chain combines TRBV19 with TRBJ2-1; D perhaps matches TRBD2 (6 bases). V was trimmed by 2 bases and J by 9 bases, leaving 8 bases between them. The CDR3 runs 12 residues. In germline, CDR1 is LNHDA, CDR2 SQIVND (reference sequence). The CDR3 DNA is TGTGCCAGTAGTATACGGGGGAGTGAGCAGTTCTTC. It specifies CASSIRGSEQFF. Full variable domain (missing parts from reference TRBV19 and TRBJ2-1): DGGITQSPKYLFRKEGQNVTLSCEQNLNHDAMYWYRQDPGQGLRLIYYSQIVNDFQKGDIAEGYSVSREKKESFPLTVTSAQKNPTAFYLCASSIRGSEQFFGPGTRLTVL.

Worth noting for this clone: The sample holds other DNA sequences that translate to the same CDR3. The V and J genes are TRBV5-1 and TRBJ1-1; no firm D call. The CDR3 runs 13 residues. The germline gives CDR1 SGHRS, CDR2 YFSETQ. The ends were cut back, 0 bases at V and 1 base at J, with 4 bases in the middle. The CDR3 loop is CASSLAGNTEAFF. The CDR3 DNA reads as TGCGCCAGCAGCTTGGCAGGGAACACTGAAGCTTTCTTT.